This entry features one TCR beta chain sequence. Its antigen is still unknown. There are 14 residues in the CDR3. Trimming removed 1 base from V and 2 bases from J; junction bases left unmatched: 2. CDR1 is LNHNV, CDR2 YYDKDF, per germline (reference sequence). The data are from a study of shared clonotypes between healthy human individuals. Study-level points and caveats: The sole specimen, blood, was sampled, and tissue repertoires likely differ.

Profiled with immunoSEQ multiplex PCR; TCRdb holds only in-frame clones, not every one. The sample has about a million clones, approximately 77% seen once. Every donor, a Caucasian adult, lived in Nashville, Tennessee. A CD45RA-negative memory subset and a CD45RA+ naive subset were separated from the CD4+ cells. Material: memory CD4+ T cells from PBMCs. The sample's subset: CD45RA-negative fraction. The chain has TRBV15 and TRBJ2-7; 7 nucleotides align to TRBD1. This sequence was found in a man aged 18 to 35 in good health. Some clones in this sample may be carry-over from other donors' samples. The CDR3 here is CATSRGDSPYEQYF. The CDR3, as DNA: TGTGCCACCAGCAGAGGGGACAGTCCCTACGAGCAGTACTTC.